Each of the 19 T cell receptor beta chains below was sequenced from the same sample in a study of cytomegalovirus exposure and HLA in healthy donors. The PCR contained 60 Vbeta and 13 Jbeta primers. This table comes from immunoSEQ multiplex PCR, and its TCRdb copy is limited to in-frame clones, with some not included. Seen in this sample are approximately 110,000 clones; the ten most common clones hold approximately 1%. What was sequenced was PBMCs. These receptors all come from a young man in good health and CMV-seronegative.

The chain links TRBV4-2 to TRBJ1-4; D gene uncertain. This CDR3 has 12 residues. The germline CDR1 and CDR2 sequences are LGHNA and YNFKEQ. Trimming left V 1 base short and J 12 bases short, with 9 bases between. The CDR3 bases are TGTGCCAGCAGCCAAGTCTATCATGAACTGTTTTTT. Protein: CASSQVYHELFF.

This chain joins TRBV27 and TRBJ1-2, with D perhaps matching TRBD1 (5 bases). This CDR3 has 13 residues. Per germline, CDR1 MNHEY and CDR2 SMNVEV (reference sequence). V was cut by 2 bases and J by 4 bases, with 8 bases left in between. CDR3 loop: CASSLGGGYGYTF. The CDR3 DNA reads TGTGCCAGCAGTTTAGGGGGAGGCTATGGCTACACCTTC.

The V call is TRBV7-2, the J call TRBJ2-7; D possibly corresponds to TRBD2 (5 bases). The germline V and J ends were trimmed by 2 bases and 0 bases, with 14 bases remaining between them. This CDR3 has 16 residues. The V gene's germline CDR1 is SGHTA and CDR2 FQGNSA. The CDR3 DNA sequence: TGTGCCAGCAGCTTATCAGTAGCGCATAGCTCCTACGAGCAGTACTTC. Translation gives CASSLSVAHSSYEQYF.

This chain joins TRBV5-6 and TRBJ1-2; D is unclear. Deletions cut 4 bases from V and 7 bases from J, with 14 bases between. The CDR3 runs to 13 residues. Germline CDR1 reads SGHDT; CDR2 reads YYEEEE. This CDR3 is CASSPPGVVGYTF. CDR3 nucleotides: TGTGCCAGCAGCCCCCCCGGAGTAGTTGGCTACACCTTC.

The rearrangement uses TRBV6-6 and TRBJ2-3, with 11 bases that match TRBD1. The CDR3 length is 15 residues. The germline gives CDR1 MNHNY, CDR2 SVGAGI (reference sequence). J was trimmed by 1 base and V by 6 bases; bases with no gene match: 3. Here the CDR3 DNA reads TGTGCCAGCAGAAGGACAGGGGGCCGCACAGATACGCAGTATTTT. Translating it yields CASRRTGGRTDTQYF.

The chain carries TRBV6-5 and TRBJ2-7; 9 bases align to TRBD2. The CDR3 length is 15 residues. After removal of 6 bases from V and 3 bases from J, the junction contained 9 bases not matched to a gene. CDR1 is MNHEY, CDR2 SVGAGI, per germline. CDR3 sequence (DNA): TGTGCCAGCAGCATGCTAGCGGGGCCCAACTACGAGCAGTACTTC. Translation gives CASSMLAGPNYEQYF.

Here the CDR3 reads CASSSRDREGNEQFF. The CDR3 DNA follows: TGTGCCAGCAGCTCCCGGGACAGGGAAGGCAATGAGCAGTTCTTC. The chain joins TRBV7-9 to TRBJ2-1; 9 bases match TRBD1. Germline trimming cut 4 bases from V and 6 bases from J; bases unmatched to any gene: 7. The length of the CDR3 is 15 residues. Germline CDR1 is SEHNR and CDR2 is FQNEAQ (reference sequence).

Written as DNA, the CDR3 is TGTGCCAGCAGGGAGCGGGGATACCGGACGCAAGAGACCCAGTACTTC. This translates into CASRERGYRTQETQYF. The chain couples TRBV2 to TRBJ2-5; 7 positions match TRBD2. Germline loops: CDR1 SNHLY, CDR2 FYNNEI. The CDR3 extends over 16 amino acids. The trim removed 6 bases at V and 2 bases at J, leaving 12 bases unmatched.

The chain recombines TRBV10-3 with TRBJ1-6, with a possible D match to TRBD1 (6 bases). V gave up 3 bases and J gave up 7 bases, with 16 bases separating them. The germline V gene has CDR1 ENHRY and CDR2 SYGVKD. The CDR3 consists of 16 residues. The CDR3 nucleotides are TGTGCCATCAGTGAAGGGGGGGCTTCAAGGAATTCACCCCTCCACTTT. As protein: CAISEGGASRNSPLHF.

The chain links TRBV4-1 to TRBJ2-5, with 14 bases lining up with TRBD2. Matching the DNA end better, TRBJ2-7 makes the J call doubtful. Looked up from germline, CDR1 is MGHRA and CDR2 is YSYEKL. The CDR3 is made up of 16 amino acids. CDR3 sequence: CASSQGTSGRSYEQYF. The CDR3 nucleotides read TGCGCCAGCAGCCAGGGGACTAGCGGGAGATCCTACGAGCAGTACTTC.

J is TRBJ1-1 and V is TRBV5-1, with 7 bases lining up with TRBD1. This CDR3 has 16 residues. From germline, CDR1 is SGHRS and CDR2 YFSETQ. Germline trimming cut 0 bases from V and 0 bases from J; bases unmatched to any gene: 5. The CDR3 here is CASSLVGGGMNTEAFF. The CDR3 DNA follows: TGCGCCAGCAGCTTGGTAGGAGGGGGCATGAACACTGAAGCTTTCTTT.

V gene TRBV10-3 combines with J gene TRBJ1-1; maybe TRBD1 (6 bases). Trimming took off 0 bases at V and 11 bases at J, with 10 bases between the two ends. Germline CDR1 and CDR2: ENHRY and SYGVKD. This CDR3 contains 12 residues. CDR3 bases: TGTGCCATCAGTGAGTCGAACAGGGACGCTTTCTTT. Translation gives CAISESNRDAFF.

The chain joins TRBV19 to TRBJ1-1; D gene ambiguous. V was trimmed by 5 bases and J by 6 bases, leaving 10 bases between them. The CDR3 has 12 amino acids. Germline V lookup: CDR1 LNHDA, CDR2 SQIVND (reference sequence). The CDR3 DNA sequence: TGTGCCAGTAGTGTTCGAGGCGCTGAAGCTTTCTTT. Its protein is CASSVRGAEAFF.

The rearrangement joins TRBV28 to TRBJ1-5, with a possible D match to TRBD1 (5 bases). The V and J ends lost 4 bases and 5 bases respectively, with 12 bases between them. The CDR3 is 14 amino acids. The germline CDR1 and CDR2 sequences are MDHEN and SYDVKM. In DNA, the CDR3 is TGTGCCAGCAGTTCGGACGGAGGGGATCAGCCCCAGCATTTT. Amino acid sequence: CASSSDGGDQPQHF.

The chain combines TRBV2 with TRBJ2-6; 8 bases fit TRBD1. This CDR3 contains 14 residues. Trimming at V came to 11 bases and at J to 4 bases, leaving 7 bases not matched to a gene. The V gene's germline CDR1 is SNHLY and CDR2 FYNNEI. DNA of the CDR3: TGTGCCGGACAGACAGGGGCCGGGGCCAACGTCCTGACTTTC. This codes for CAGQTGAGANVLTF.

The chain joins TRBV27 to TRBJ2-3; the D is unclear. This CDR3 has 14 residues. V lost 2 bases to trimming and J lost 2 bases, with 8 bases between them. Germline lookup yields CDR1 MNHEY and CDR2 SMNVEV (reference sequence). Written as DNA, the CDR3 is TGTGCCAGCAGTTTAGCCTATGACACAGATACGCAGTATTTT. Amino acid sequence: CASSLAYDTDTQYF.

The chain employs TRBV7-6 and TRBJ1-1; TRBD1 might be the D (5 bases). The CDR3 sequence is 14 residues long. Germline CDR1 SGHVS, CDR2 FNYEAQ. The germline V and J ends were trimmed by 5 bases and 5 bases, with 15 bases remaining between them. CDR3 coding DNA: TGTGCCAGCAGCGCCAGGCAGGGAAGGACTGAAGCTTTCTTT. Its translation: CASSARQGRTEAFF.

The rearrangement uses TRBV29-1 and TRBJ2-7, with 12 bases aligning to TRBD2. The CDR3 extends over 16 amino acids. Germline V CDR1 and CDR2: SQVTM, ANQGSEA. The CDR3 DNA is TGCGCGGTACTTGGACTAGCGGGGAAATCCCCCTACGAGCAGTACTTC. This sequence encodes CAVLGLAGKSPYEQYF.

V and J are TRBV9 and TRBJ1-1; D gene ambiguous. The V end lost 0 bases, the J end lost 1 base, and 7 bases lay between the germline ends. Per germline, CDR1 SGDLS and CDR2 YYNGEE. The CDR3 extends over 14 amino acids. The chain's CDR3 is CASSVDARNTEAFF. The CDR3 DNA follows: TGTGCCAGCAGCGTAGATGCCAGGAACACTGAAGCTTTCTTT.